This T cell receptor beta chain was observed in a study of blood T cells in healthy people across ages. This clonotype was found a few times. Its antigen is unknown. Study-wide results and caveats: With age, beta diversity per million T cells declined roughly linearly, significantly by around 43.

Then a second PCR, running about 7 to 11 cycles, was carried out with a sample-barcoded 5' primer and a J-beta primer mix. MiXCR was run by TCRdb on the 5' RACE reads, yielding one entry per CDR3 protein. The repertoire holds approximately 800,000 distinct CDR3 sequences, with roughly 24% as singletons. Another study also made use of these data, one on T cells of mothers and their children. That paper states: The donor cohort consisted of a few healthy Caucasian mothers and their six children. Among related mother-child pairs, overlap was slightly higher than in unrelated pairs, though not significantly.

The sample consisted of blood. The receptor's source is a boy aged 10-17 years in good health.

DNA for the CDR3: TGTGCCAGCAGCTTAGCGGGACAGGGGGGCAATGAGCAGTTCTTC. Its translation is CASSLAGQGGNEQFF. The chain is built from TRBV7-2 and TRBJ2-1; 11 nucleotides align to TRBD1. Trimming removed 0 bases from V and 6 bases from J; junction bases left unmatched: 1. From germline, CDR1 is SGHTA and CDR2 FQGNSA. The CDR3 totals 15 residues.